The sample holds a few counts of the clone carrying this T cell receptor beta chain. The record originates from a study of control samples from healthy donors and cancer patients. This CDR3 has 14 amino acids. The germline gives CDR1 GTSNPN, CDR2 SVGIG (reference sequence). Trimming took 5 bases from V and 6 from J, leaving 19 bases between them. The protocol was immunoSEQ multiplex PCR, while the TCRdb copy is restricted to in-frame clones and leaves out a portion. Of about 180,000 clones listed, over 85% are singletons. The sample was blood. This sequence originates from a young man in good health. The chain employs TRBV30 and TRBJ1-2; D is unclear. CDR3 DNA sequence: TGTGCCTGGTTAGACTCCTCGGGAAGGGATGGCTACACCTTC. Translation gives CAWLDSSGRDGYTF.